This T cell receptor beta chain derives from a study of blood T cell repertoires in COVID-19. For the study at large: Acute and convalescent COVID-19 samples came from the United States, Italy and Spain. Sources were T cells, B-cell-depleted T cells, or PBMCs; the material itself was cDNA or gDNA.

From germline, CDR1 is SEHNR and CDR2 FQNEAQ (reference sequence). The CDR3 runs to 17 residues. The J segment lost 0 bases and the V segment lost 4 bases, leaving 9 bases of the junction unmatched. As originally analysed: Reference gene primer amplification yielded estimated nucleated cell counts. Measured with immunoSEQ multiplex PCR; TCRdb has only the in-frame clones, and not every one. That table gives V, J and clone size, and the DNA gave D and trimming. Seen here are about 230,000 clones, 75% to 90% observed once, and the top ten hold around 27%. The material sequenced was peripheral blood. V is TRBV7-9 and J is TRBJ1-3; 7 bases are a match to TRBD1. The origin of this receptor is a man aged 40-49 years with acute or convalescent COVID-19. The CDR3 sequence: CASSSWTGPISGNTIYF. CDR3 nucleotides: TGTGCCAGCAGCTCCTGGACAGGTCCGATCTCTGGAAACACCATATATTTT.